Following are 8 T cell receptor beta chains from one sample sequenced in a study of Ad26.COV2.S vaccination and SARS-CoV-2 variants. The treatment: about 20 received Ad26.COV2.S at low or high dose, single or two shots; a few received placebo; per-sample allocation not given. Sampling happened 63 days after the first vaccine or placebo injection. Data came from immunoSEQ multiplex PCR; TCRdb stores just in-frame clones and leaves some out. Of fewer than 400,000 clones listed, 70% to 90% are singletons. The specimen comprised peripheral blood, sampled in a trial of Ad26.COV2.S vaccine versus placebo. These TCRs come from a person aged 18-65 years who received the Ad26.COV2.S COVID-19 vaccine or a placebo.

This clone came up a few times. The chain combines TRBV3-1 (or the pseudogene TRBV3-2) with TRBJ2-7; D possibly corresponds to TRBD2 (5 bases). Germline-derived CDR1 and CDR2 are LGHDT and YNNKEL (reference sequence). CDR3 length equals 14 residues. Trimming stripped 2 bases from V and 0 bases from J, with 8 bases between. The CDR3, as DNA: TGTGCCAGCAGCCAATCGGGAACCTCCTACGAGCAGTACTTC. It specifies CASSQSGTSYEQYF.

This chain uses TRBV4-3 with TRBJ2-3; D gene ambiguous. There are 13 residues in the CDR3. V lost 4 bases, J lost 2 bases, and 7 bases lay in between. CDR1 LGHNA and CDR2 YSLEER come from the germline V gene. In DNA form, the CDR3 reads TGCGCCAGCAGCCCCCACATCACAGATACGCAGTATTTT. Its protein is CASSPHITDTQYF.

V is TRBV7-2 and J is TRBJ1-2; possibly TRBD1 for D (5 bases). CDR1 and CDR2 (germline): SGHTA, FQGNSA. The CDR3 is 15 amino acids. V lost 4 bases and J 5 bases, leaving 17 bases between the germline ends. The CDR3 region has the DNA TGTGCCAGCAGCTCTCGACAGCCCTCGGGATATGGCTACACCTTC. Translated: CASSSRQPSGYGYTF.

This chain uses TRBV6-5 with TRBJ1-1; 7 nucleotides line up with TRBD1. CDR1 is MNHEY and CDR2 is SVGAGI in the germline V gene. The CDR3 covers 16 residues. The junction had 11 bases not matched to a gene; V was cut back by 2 bases and J by 5 bases. Here the CDR3 DNA reads TGTGCCAGCAGTTACCACCTGACAGGGAGGATGACTGAAGCTTTCTTT. It yields the protein CASSYHLTGRMTEAFF.

The chain uses TRBV5-1 and TRBJ1-6; tentative D call: TRBD1 (5 bases). V gave up 1 base and J gave up 9 bases, with 14 bases separating them. CDR3 length: 15 amino acids. CDR1 is SGHRS, CDR2 YFSETQ, per germline. This chain's CDR3 is CASSLRQGGSSPLHF. CDR3 coding DNA: TGCGCCAGCAGCTTGCGGCAGGGTGGGAGTTCACCCCTCCACTTT.

This clone has only a few counts. This sequence joins TRBV5-1 and TRBJ1-6, with D tentatively TRBD1 (5 bases). CDR1 and CDR2 from the germline V gene are SGHRS and YFSETQ. This CDR3 comprises 17 residues. Trimming took off 4 bases at V and 5 bases at J, with 19 bases between the two ends. CDR3 nucleotide sequence: TGCGCCAGCAGCCCATACAGAGGGGTCGAGGATAATTCACCCCTCCACTTT. Translating gives CASSPYRGVEDNSPLHF.

The CDR3 coding sequence is TGTGCCAGCAGCCCACCAGGGGTTCCCTACAATGAGCAGTTCTTC. This codes for CASSPPGVPYNEQFF. The chain is built from TRBV5-4 and TRBJ2-1; a weak D match, TRBD1 (6 bases). V gave up 4 bases and J gave up 2 bases, with 13 bases separating them. Germline V CDR1 and CDR2: SGHNT, YYREEE (reference sequence). The CDR3 sequence is 15 residues long.

The chain recombines TRBV19 with TRBJ1-6, with a possible D match to TRBD1 (6 bases). In germline, CDR1 is LNHDA, CDR2 SQIVND (reference sequence). V was clipped by 2 bases and J by 8 bases, with 10 bases between them. The CDR3 has 14 amino acids. CDR3 sequence reads: CASSITPGDSPLHF. The CDR3 nucleotides are TGTGCCAGTAGTATAACACCAGGGGATTCACCCCTCCACTTT.